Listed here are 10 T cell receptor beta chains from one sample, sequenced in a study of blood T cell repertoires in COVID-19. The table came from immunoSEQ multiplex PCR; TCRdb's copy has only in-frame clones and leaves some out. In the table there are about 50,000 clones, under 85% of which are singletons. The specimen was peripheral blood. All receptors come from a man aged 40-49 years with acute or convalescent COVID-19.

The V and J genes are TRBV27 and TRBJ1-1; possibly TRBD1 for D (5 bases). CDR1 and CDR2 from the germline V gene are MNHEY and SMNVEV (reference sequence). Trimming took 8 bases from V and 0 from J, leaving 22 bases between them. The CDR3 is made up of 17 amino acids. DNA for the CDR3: TGTGCCAGCTGGGGACTTCTTAAGGCAGATATGAACACTGAAGCTTTCTTT. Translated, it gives CASWGLLKADMNTEAFF.

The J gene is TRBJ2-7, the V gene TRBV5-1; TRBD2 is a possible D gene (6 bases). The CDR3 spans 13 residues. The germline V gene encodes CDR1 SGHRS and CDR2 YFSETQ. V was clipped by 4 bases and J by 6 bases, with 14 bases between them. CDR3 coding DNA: TGCGCCAGCAGCGGCGGGATTAAGGGCGAGCAGTACTTC. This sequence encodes CASSGGIKGEQYF.

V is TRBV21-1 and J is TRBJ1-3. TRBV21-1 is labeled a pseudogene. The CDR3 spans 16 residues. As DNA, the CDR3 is TGTGCCAGCAGCAAAGGGGGGGGCGTCTCTGGAAACACCATATATTTT. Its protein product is CASSKGGGVSGNTIYF.

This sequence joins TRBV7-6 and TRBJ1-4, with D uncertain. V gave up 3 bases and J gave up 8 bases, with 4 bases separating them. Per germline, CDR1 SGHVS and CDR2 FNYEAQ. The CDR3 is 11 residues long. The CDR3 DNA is TGTGCCAGCAGCTTGAGGGAAAAACTGTTTTTT. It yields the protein CASSLREKLFF.

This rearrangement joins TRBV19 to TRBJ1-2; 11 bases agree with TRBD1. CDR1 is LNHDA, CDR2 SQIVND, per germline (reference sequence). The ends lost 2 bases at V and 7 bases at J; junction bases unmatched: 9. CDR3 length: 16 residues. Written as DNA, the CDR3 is TGTGCCAGTAGTATACAGACACCCGGGACAGGGGGTGGCTACACCTTC. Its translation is CASSIQTPGTGGGYTF.

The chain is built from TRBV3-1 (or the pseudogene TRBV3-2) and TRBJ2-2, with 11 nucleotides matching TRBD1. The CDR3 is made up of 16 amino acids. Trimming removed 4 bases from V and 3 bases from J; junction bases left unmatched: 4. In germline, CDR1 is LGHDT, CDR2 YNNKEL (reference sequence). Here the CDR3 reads CASSPRDRGYTGELFF. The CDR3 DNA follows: TGTGCCAGCAGCCCCCGGGACAGGGGGTACACCGGGGAGCTGTTTTTT.

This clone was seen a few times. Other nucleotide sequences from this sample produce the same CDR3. CDR3 nucleotide sequence: TGTGCCAGCAGCTTAACAGAAAACTATGGCTACACCTTC. Its translation is CASSLTENYGYTF. This chain joins TRBV7-2 and TRBJ1-2; D not resolved. CDR1 is SGHTA and CDR2 is FQGNSA in the germline V gene. This CDR3 has 13 amino acids. V was trimmed by 2 bases and J by 2 bases, leaving 6 bases between them.

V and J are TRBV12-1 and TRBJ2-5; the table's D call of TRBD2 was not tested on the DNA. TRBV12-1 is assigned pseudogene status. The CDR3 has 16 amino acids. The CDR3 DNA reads TGTGCCAGCAGCCTGGGACTAGCGGGGGGGGAGGAGACCCAGTACTTC. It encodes CASSLGLAGGEETQYF.

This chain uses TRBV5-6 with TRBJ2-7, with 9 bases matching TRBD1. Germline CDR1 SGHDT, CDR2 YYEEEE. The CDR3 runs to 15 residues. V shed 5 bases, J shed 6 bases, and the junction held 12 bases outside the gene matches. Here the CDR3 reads CASSPRGTGTPEQYF. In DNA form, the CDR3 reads TGTGCCAGCAGTCCCCGGGGGACAGGGACCCCCGAGCAGTACTTC. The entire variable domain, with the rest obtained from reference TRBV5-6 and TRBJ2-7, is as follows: DAGVTQSPTHLIKTRGQQVTLRCSPKSGHDTVSWYQQALGQGPQFIFQYYEEEERQRGNFPDRFSGHQFPNYSSELNVNALLLGDSALYLCASSPRGTGTPEQYFGPGTRLTVT.

CDR3 coding DNA: TGTGCCAGCAGTTTGACAGGGGCAGGGAACACTGAAGCTTTCTTT. It yields the protein CASSLTGAGNTEAFF. The rearrangement uses TRBV6-5 and TRBJ1-1; 8 bases fit TRBD1. The trim removed 4 bases at V and 1 base at J, leaving 5 bases unmatched. Germline V lookup: CDR1 MNHEY, CDR2 SVGAGI. The CDR3 contains 15 residues.